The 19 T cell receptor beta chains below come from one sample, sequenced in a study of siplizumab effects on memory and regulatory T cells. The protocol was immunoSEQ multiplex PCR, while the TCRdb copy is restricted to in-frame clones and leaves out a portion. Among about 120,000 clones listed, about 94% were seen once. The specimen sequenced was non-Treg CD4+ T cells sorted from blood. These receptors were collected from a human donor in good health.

The CDR3 nucleotides read TGTGCCAGCAGCTTACTGCAGGGCTCTGGAAACACCATATATTTT. Translated, it gives CASSLLQGSGNTIYF. V usage is TRBV7-2 and J usage is TRBJ1-3; perhaps TRBD1 as D (5 bases). Germline V lookup: CDR1 SGHTA, CDR2 FQGNSA. Trimming removed 2 bases at V and 0 bases at J, with 8 bases between. The CDR3 has 15 amino acids.

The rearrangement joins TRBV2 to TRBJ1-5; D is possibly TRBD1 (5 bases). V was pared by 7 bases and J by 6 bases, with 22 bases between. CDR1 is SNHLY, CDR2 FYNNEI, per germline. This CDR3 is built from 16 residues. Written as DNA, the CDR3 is TGTGCCAGCACCCCCCGCGGGGACCGGCTACGTCAGCCCCAGCATTTT. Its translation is CASTPRGDRLRQPQHF.

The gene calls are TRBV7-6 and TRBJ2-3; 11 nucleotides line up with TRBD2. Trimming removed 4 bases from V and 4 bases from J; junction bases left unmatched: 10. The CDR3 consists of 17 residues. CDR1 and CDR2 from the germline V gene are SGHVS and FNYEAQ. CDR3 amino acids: CASSSSSSGGRADTQYF. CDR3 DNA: TGTGCCAGCAGCTCCTCCTCTAGCGGGGGGAGGGCAGATACGCAGTATTTT.

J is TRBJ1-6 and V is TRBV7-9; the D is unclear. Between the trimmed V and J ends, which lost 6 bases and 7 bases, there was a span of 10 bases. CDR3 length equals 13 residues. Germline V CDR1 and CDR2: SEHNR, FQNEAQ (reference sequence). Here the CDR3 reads CASRTDGNSPLHF. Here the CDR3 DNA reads TGTGCCAGCAGAACAGACGGGAATTCACCCCTCCACTTT.

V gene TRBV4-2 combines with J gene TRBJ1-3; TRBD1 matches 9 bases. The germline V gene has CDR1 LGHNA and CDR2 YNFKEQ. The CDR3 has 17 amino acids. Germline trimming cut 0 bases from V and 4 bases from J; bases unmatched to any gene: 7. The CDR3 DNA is TGTGCCAGCAGCCAAGAAACGTGGGACAGGGTCGGAAACACCATATATTTT. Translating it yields CASSQETWDRVGNTIYF.

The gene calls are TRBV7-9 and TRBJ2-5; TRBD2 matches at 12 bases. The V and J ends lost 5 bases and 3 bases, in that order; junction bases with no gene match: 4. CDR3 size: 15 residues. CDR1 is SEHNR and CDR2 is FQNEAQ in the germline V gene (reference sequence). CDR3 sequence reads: CASSLLAGGKETQYF. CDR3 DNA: TGTGCCAGCAGCCTACTAGCGGGAGGCAAAGAGACCCAGTACTTC.

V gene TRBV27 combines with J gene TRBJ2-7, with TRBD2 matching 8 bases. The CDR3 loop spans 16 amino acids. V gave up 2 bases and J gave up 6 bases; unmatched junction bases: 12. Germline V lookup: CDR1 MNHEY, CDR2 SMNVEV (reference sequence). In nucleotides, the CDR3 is TGTGCCAGCAGTTTAGCCCCTCCGGGAGGGCCTTCCGAGCAGTACTTC. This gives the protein CASSLAPPGGPSEQYF.

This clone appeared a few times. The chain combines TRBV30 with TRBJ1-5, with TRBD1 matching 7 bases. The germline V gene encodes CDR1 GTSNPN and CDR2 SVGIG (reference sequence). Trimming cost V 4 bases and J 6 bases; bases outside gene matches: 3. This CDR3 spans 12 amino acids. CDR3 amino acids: CAWTGGSQPQHF. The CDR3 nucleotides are TGTGCCTGGACAGGGGGAAGTCAGCCCCAGCATTTT.

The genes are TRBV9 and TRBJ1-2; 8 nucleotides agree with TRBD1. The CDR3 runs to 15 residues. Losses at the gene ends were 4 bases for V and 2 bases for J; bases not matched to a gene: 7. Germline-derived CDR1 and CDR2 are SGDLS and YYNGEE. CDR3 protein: CASSPRQGRNYGYTF. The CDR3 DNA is TGTGCCAGCAGCCCCCGACAGGGGAGGAACTATGGCTACACCTTC.

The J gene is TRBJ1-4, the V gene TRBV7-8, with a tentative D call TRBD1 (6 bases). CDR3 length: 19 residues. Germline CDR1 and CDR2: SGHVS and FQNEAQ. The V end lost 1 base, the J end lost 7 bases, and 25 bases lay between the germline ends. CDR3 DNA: TGTGCCAGCAGCTTAGGGCTCTTATCCGGGACTCCCAGGGGTGAAAAACTGTTTTTT. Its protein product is CASSLGLLSGTPRGEKLFF.

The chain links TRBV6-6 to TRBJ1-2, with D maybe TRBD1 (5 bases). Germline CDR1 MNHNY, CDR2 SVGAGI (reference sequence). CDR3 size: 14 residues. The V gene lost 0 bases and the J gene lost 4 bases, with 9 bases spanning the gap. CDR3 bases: TGTGCCAGCAGTTACTCGACCGGGGCCTATGGCTACACCTTC. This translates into CASSYSTGAYGYTF.

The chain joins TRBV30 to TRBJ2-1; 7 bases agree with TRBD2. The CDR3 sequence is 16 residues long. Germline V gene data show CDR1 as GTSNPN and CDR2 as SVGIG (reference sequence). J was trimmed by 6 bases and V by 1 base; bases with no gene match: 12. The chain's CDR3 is CAWSAGGAFGGNEQFF. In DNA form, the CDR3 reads TGTGCCTGGAGTGCGGGGGGAGCCTTCGGAGGCAATGAGCAGTTCTTC. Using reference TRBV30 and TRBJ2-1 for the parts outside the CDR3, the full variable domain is SQTIHQWPATLVQPVGSPLSLECTVEGTSNPNLYWYRQAAGRGLQLLFYSVGIGQISSEVPQNLSASRPQDRQFILSSKKLLLSDSGFYLCAWSAGGAFGGNEQFFGPGTRLTVL.

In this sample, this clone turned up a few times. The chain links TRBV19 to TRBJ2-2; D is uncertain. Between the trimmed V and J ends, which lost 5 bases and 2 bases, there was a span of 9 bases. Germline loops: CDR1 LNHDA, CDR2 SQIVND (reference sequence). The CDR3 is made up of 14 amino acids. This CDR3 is CASSPLGNTGELFF. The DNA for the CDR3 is TGTGCCAGTAGTCCTCTTGGAAACACCGGGGAGCTGTTTTTT.

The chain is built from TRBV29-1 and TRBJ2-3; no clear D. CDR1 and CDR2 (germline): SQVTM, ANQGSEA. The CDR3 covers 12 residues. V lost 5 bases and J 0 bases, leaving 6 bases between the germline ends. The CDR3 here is CSVIVSTDTQYF. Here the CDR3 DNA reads TGCAGCGTTATCGTTAGCACAGATACGCAGTATTTT.

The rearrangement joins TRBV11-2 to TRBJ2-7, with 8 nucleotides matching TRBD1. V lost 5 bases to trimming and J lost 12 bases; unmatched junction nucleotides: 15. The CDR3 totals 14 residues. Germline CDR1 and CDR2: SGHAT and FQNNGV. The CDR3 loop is CASSVNPSGQGGYF. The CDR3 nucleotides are TGTGCCAGCAGCGTTAACCCTTCCGGACAGGGAGGGTACTTC.

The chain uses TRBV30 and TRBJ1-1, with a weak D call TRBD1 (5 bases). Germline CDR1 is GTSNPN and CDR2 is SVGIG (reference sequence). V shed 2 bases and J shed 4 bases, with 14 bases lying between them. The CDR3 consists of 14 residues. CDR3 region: CAWSRGREPTEAFF. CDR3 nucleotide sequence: TGTGCCTGGAGTAGGGGCAGGGAACCCACTGAAGCTTTCTTT.

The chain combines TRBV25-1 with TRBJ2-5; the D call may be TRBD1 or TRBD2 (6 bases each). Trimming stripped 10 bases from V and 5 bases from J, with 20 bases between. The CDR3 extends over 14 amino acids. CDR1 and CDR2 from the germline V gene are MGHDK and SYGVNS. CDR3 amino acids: CATREQTGAETQYF. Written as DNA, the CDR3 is TGTGCCACCAGAGAACAGACGGGGGCCGAGACCCAGTACTTC.

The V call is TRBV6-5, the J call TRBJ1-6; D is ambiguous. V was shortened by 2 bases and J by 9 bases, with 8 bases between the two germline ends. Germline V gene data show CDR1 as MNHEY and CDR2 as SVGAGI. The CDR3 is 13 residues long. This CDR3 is CASSYQKRSPLHF. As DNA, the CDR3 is TGTGCCAGCAGTTACCAGAAGCGTTCACCCCTCCACTTT.

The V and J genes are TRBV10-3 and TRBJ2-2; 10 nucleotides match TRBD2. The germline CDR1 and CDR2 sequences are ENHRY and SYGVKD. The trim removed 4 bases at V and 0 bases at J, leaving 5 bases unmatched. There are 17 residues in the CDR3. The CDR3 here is CAISGMTSGSNTGELFF. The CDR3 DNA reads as TGTGCCATCAGTGGCATGACTAGCGGGTCGAACACCGGGGAGCTGTTTTTT.